This T cell receptor (beta chain) stems from a study of blood T cell repertoires in COVID-19. At the level of the study: From T cells, B-cell-depleted T cells, or PBMCs came the material, which was cDNA or gDNA.

Per the authors' pipeline: By means of reference gene primer amplification, nucleated cell counts were estimated. Sequencing used immunoSEQ multiplex PCR; TCRdb keeps in-frame clones, though not all of them. Clone size and V and J calls were adopted from that table, with D and trimming inferred from the DNA. Here the sample spans under 250,000 clones, roughly 78% being singletons. Germline CDR1 and CDR2: MRHNA and SNTAGT. V gave up 5 bases and J gave up 8 bases; unmatched junction bases: 13. CDR3 length: 16 residues. The specimen sequenced was peripheral blood. The source of this sequence is a woman between 40 and 55 years old with acute or convalescent COVID-19. This rearrangement joins TRBV6-4 to TRBJ2-1; TRBD2 matches 9 bases. CDR3 DNA: TGTGCCAGCAGTCCCATAGCGGGAGAGGGGGGCCATGAGCAGTTCTTC. Amino acids: CASSPIAGEGGHEQFF.